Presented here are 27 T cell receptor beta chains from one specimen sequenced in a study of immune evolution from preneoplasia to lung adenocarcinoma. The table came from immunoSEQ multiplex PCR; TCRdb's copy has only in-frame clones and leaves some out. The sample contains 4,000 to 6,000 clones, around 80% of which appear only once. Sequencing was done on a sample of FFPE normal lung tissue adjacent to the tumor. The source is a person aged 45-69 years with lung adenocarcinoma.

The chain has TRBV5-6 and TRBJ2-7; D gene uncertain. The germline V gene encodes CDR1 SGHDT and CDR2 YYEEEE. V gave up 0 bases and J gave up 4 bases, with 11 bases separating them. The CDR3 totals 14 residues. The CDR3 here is CASSLGGRKYEQYF. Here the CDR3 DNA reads TGTGCCAGCAGCTTGGGAGGAAGGAAATACGAGCAGTACTTC.

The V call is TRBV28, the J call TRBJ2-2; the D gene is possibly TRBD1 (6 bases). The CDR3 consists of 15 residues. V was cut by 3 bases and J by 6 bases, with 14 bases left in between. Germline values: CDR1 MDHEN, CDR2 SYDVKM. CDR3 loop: CASSLQNRVAGELFF. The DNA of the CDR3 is TGTGCCAGCAGTTTGCAAAACAGGGTCGCCGGGGAGCTGTTTTTT. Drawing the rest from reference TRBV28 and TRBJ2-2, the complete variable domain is DVKVTQSSRYLVKRTGEKVFLECVQDMDHENMFWYRQDPGLGLRLIYFSYDVKMKEKGDIPEGYSVSREKKERFSLILESASTNQTSMYLCASSLQNRVAGELFFGEGSRLTVL.

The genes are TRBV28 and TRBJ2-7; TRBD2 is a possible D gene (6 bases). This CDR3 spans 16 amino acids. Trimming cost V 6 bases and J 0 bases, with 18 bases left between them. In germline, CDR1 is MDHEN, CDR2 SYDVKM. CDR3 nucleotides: TGTGCCAGCAGCTCCCCCGGGGGACTTTCCTCCTACGAGCAGTACTTC. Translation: CASSSPGGLSSYEQYF.

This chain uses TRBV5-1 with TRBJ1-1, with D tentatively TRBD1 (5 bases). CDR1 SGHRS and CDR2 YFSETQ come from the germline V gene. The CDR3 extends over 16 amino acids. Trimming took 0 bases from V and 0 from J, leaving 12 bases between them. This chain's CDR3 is CASSLETGYMNTEAFF. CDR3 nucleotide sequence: TGCGCCAGCAGCTTGGAAACAGGATACATGAACACTGAAGCTTTCTTT.

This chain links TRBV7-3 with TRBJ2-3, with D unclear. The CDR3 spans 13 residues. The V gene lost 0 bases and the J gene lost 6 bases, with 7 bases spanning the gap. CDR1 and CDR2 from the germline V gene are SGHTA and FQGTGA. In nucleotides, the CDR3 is TGTGCCAGCAGCTTAACTGCTGGGGATACGCAGTATTTT. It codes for CASSLTAGDTQYF.

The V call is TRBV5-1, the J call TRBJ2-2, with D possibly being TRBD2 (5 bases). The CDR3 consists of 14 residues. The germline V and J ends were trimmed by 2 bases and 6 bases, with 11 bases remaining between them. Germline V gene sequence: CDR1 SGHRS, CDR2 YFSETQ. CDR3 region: CASSFWGEAGELFF. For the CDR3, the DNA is TGCGCCAGCAGCTTCTGGGGAGAGGCCGGGGAGCTGTTTTTT.

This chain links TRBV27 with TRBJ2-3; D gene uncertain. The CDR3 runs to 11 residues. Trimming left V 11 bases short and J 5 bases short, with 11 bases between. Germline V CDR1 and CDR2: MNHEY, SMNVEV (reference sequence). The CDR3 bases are TGTGCCGTGATTGGGGTAGATACGCAGTATTTT. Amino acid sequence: CAVIGVDTQYF.

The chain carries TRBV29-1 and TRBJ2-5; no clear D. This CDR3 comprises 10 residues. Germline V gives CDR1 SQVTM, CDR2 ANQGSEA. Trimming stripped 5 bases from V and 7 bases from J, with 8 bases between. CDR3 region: CSVSEGTQYF. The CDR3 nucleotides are TGCAGCGTTTCCGAAGGGACCCAGTACTTC.

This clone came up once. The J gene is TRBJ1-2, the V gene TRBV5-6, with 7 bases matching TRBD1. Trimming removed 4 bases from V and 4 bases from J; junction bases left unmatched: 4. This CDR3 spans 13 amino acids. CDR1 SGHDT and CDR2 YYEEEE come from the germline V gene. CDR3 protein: CASSQDRTYGYTF. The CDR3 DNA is TGTGCCAGCAGCCAGGACAGGACCTATGGCTACACCTTC.

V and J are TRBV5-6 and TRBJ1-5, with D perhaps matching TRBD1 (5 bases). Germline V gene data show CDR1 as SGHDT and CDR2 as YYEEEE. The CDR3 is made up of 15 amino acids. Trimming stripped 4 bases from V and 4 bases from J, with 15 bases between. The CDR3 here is CASSLGAEPNQPQHF. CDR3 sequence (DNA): TGTGCCAGCAGCCTTGGGGCCGAGCCTAATCAGCCCCAGCATTTT.

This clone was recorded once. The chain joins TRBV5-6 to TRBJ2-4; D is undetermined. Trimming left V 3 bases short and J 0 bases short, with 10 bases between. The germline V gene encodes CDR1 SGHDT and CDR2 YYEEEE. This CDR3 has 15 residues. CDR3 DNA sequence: TGTGCCAGCAGCTCCTCACTACTAGCCAAAAACATTCAGTACTTC. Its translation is CASSSSLLAKNIQYF.

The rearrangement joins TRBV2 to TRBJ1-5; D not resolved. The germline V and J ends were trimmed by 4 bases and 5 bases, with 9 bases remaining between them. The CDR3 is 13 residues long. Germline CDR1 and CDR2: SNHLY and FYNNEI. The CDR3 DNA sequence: TGTGCCAGCAGTGGGGGAAATCATCAGCCCCAGCATTTT. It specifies CASSGGNHQPQHF.

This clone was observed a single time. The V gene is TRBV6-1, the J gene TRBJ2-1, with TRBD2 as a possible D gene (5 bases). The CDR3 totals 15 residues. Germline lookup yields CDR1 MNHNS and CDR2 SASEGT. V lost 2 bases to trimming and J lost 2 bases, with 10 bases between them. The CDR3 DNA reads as TGTGCCAGCAGTGAACTAGCTGACCCCTACAATGAGCAGTTCTTC. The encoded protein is CASSELADPYNEQFF.

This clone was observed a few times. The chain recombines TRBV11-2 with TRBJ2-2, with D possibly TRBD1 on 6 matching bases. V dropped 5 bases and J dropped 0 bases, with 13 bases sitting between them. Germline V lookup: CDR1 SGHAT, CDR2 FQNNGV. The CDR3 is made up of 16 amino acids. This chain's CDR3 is CASSTGQLANTGELFF. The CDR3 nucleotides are TGTGCCAGCAGCACCGGACAGCTCGCGAACACCGGGGAGCTGTTTTTT.

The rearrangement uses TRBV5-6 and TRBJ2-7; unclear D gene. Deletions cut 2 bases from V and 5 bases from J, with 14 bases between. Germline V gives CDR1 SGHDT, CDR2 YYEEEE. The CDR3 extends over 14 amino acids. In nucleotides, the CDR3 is TGTGCCAGCAGCTTCTCTGACATGTTCAACGAGCAGTACTTC. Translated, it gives CASSFSDMFNEQYF.

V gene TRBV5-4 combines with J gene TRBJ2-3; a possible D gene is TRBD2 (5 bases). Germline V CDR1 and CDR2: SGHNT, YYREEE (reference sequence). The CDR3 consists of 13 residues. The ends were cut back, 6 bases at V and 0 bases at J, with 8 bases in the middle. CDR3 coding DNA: TGTGCCAGCACTCGGACTAGCACAGATACGCAGTATTTT. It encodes CASTRTSTDTQYF.

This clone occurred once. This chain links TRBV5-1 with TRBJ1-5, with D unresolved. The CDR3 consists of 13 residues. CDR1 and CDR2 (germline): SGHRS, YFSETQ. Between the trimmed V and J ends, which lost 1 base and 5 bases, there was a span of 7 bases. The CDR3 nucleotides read TGCGCCAGCAGCTTGTTCGTAGATCAGCCCCAGCATTTT. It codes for CASSLFVDQPQHF.

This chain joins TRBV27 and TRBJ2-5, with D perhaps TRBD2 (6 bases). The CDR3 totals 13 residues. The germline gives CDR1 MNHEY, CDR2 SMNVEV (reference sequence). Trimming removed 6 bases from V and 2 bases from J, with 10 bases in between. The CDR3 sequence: CASSSREQETQYF. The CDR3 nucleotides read TGTGCCAGCAGCTCCCGGGAGCAAGAGACCCAGTACTTC.

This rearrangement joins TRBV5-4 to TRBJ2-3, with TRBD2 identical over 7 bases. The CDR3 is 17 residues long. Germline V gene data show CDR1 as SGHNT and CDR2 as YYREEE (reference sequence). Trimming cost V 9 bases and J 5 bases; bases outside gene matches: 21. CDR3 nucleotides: TGTGCCATCACATCACGGGGAGGGAGGGCCCTTGGAGATACGCAGTATTTT. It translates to CAITSRGGRALGDTQYF. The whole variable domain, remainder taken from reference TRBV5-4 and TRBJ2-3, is ETGVTQSPTHLIKTRGQQVTLRCSSQSGHNTVSWYQQALGQGPQFIFQYYREEENGRGNFPPRFSGLQFPNYSSELNVNALELDDSALYLCAITSRGGRALGDTQYFGPGTRLTVL.

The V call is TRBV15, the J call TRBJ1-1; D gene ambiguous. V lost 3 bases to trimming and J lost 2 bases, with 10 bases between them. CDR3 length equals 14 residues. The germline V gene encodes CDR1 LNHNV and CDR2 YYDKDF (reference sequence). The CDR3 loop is CATSRGGFNTEAFF. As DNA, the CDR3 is TGTGCCACCAGCAGGGGTGGATTCAACACTGAAGCTTTCTTT. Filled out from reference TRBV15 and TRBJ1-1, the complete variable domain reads DAMVIQNPRYQVTQFGKPVTLSCSQTLNHNVMYWYQQKSSQAPKLLFHYYDKDFNNEADTPDNFQSRRPNTSFCFLDIRSPGLGDTAMYLCATSRGGFNTEAFFGQGTRLTVV.

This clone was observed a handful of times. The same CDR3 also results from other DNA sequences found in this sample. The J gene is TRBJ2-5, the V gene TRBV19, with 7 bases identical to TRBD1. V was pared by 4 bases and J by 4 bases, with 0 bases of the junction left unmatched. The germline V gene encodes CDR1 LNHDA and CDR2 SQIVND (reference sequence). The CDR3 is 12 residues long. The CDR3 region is CASSTGGETQYF. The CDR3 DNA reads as TGTGCCAGTAGTACAGGGGGAGAGACCCAGTACTTC.

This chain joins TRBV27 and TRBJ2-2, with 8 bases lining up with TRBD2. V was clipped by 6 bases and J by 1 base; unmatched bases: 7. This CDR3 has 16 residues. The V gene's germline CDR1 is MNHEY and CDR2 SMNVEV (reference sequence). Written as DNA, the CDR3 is TGTGCCAGCAGGCTTTCCCTAGCGGGGAACACCGGGGAGCTGTTTTTT. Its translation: CASRLSLAGNTGELFF.

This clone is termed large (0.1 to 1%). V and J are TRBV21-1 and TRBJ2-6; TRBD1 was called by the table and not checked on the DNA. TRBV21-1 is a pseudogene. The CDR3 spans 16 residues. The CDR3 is CASSPRAGDGANVLTF. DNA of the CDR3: TGTGCCAGCAGCCCCAGGGCAGGGGACGGGGCCAACGTCCTGACTTTC.

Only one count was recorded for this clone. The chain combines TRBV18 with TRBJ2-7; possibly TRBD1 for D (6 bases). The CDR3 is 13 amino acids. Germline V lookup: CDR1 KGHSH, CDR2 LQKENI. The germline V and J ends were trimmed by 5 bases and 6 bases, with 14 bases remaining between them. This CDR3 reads CASSWTALPEQYF. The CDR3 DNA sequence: TGTGCCAGCTCATGGACAGCCCTCCCCGAGCAGTACTTC. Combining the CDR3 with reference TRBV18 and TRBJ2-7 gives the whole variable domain NAGVMQNPRHLVRRRGQEARLRCSPMKGHSHVYWYRQLPEEGLKFMVYLQKENIIDESGMPKERFSAEFPKEGPSILRIQQVVRGDSAAYFCASSWTALPEQYFGPGTRLTVT.

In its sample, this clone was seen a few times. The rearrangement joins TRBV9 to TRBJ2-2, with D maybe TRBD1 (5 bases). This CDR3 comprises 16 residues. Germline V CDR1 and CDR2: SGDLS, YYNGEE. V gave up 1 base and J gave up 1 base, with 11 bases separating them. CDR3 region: CASSVRQGQNTGELFF. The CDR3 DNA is TGTGCCAGCAGCGTACGGCAGGGTCAGAACACCGGGGAGCTGTTTTTT.

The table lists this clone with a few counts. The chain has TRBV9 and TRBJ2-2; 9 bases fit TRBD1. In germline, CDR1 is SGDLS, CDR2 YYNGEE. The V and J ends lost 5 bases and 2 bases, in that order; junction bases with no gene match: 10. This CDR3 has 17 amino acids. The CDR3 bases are TGTGCCAGCAGACGACAGGGGGGGAATAGAAACACCGGGGAGCTGTTTTTT. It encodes CASRRQGGNRNTGELFF.

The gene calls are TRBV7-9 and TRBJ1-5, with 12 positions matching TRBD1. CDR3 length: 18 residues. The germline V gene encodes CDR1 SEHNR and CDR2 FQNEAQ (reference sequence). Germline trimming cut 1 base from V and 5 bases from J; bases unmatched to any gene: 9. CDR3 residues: CASSLEVLGQGADQPQHF. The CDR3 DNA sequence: TGTGCCAGCAGCTTAGAGGTTCTGGGACAGGGGGCAGATCAGCCCCAGCATTTT.